This entry lists 11 T cell receptor beta chains sequenced from one sample in a study of blood T cell repertoires in COVID-19 (dated by TCRdb to 2020 to 2022). The library was generated by the immunoSEQ multiplex PCR assay. Sourced from immuneACCESS, this table was stored by TCRdb with only in-frame sequences that have V and J called. A share of the clones is absent; for the studies checked, an unresolved V gene accounts for under half, and the remainder has no known explanation. The sample has around 15,000 clones on record, around 89% of them singletons. The ten largest clones represent 10% of the sample. Sequencing was done on a sample of peripheral blood. The receptors derive from a man older than 75 with acute or convalescent COVID-19.

The chain links TRBV7-3 to TRBJ2-3, with 8 positions matching TRBD2. Trimming removed 4 bases from V and 1 base from J; junction bases left unmatched: 4. The CDR3 extends over 15 amino acids. Per germline, CDR1 SGHTA and CDR2 FQGTGA. The CDR3 is CASSSSSGGTDTQYF. In DNA form, the CDR3 reads TGTGCCAGCAGCTCCAGTAGCGGGGGCACAGATACGCAGTATTTT.

This clone was seen a single time. This chain uses TRBV4-1 with TRBJ2-2, with 11 bases identical to TRBD2. From germline, CDR1 is MGHRA and CDR2 YSYEKL. This CDR3 has 16 residues. The trim removed 6 bases at V and 4 bases at J, leaving 7 bases unmatched. CDR3 in DNA: TGCGCCAGCAGACAACTACTAGCGGGAGTCACCGGGGAGCTGTTTTTT. Amino acids: CASRQLLAGVTGELFF.

V usage is TRBV6-1 and J usage is TRBJ1-1; D unresolved. V gave up 1 base and J gave up 7 bases, with 4 bases separating them. Germline V gene data show CDR1 as MNHNS and CDR2 as SASEGT. The CDR3 extends over 11 amino acids. The DNA of the CDR3 is TGTGCCAGCAGTGAAGGCGGTGAAGCTTTCTTT. Protein: CASSEGGEAFF.

This chain uses TRBV6-5 with TRBJ1-2, with TRBD1 identical over 8 bases. The CDR3 extends over 15 amino acids. The V gene's germline CDR1 is MNHEY and CDR2 SVGAGI. Trimming at V came to 4 bases and at J to 4 bases, leaving 8 bases not matched to a gene. The CDR3 spells CASSFAGQASYGYTF. The CDR3 region has the DNA TGTGCCAGCAGTTTCGCGGGACAGGCTAGCTATGGCTACACCTTC.

This chain uses TRBV10-2 with TRBJ1-3, with 7 bases matching TRBD1. With V trimmed by 9 bases and J by 10 bases, 6 bases remained unmatched. This CDR3 spans 11 amino acids. Germline CDR1 reads WSHSY; CDR2 reads SAAADI. The CDR3 nucleotides are TGCGCCAGTCAGGGGGTAGATACCATATATTTT. This encodes CASQGVDTIYF.

The rearrangement uses TRBV7-3 and TRBJ2-3, with 9 bases fitting TRBD2. Germline V gene sequence: CDR1 SGHTA, CDR2 FQGTGA. The CDR3 is 15 residues long. Trimming took 3 bases from V and 2 from J; bases not matched to a gene: 3. As DNA, the CDR3 is TGTGCCAGCAGCTTCCGCGGGAGGGCCACAGATACGCAGTATTTT. It is translated as CASSFRGRATDTQYF.

The gene calls are TRBV7-2 and TRBJ1-2, with TRBD1 matching 7 bases. Germline V gene data show CDR1 as SGHTA and CDR2 as FQGNSA. V was clipped by 4 bases and J by 8 bases; unmatched bases: 16. The CDR3 contains 16 residues. The CDR3, as DNA: TGTGCCAGCAGCTCCCACGTCGACAGGGTGGCGAAAGGCTACACCTTC. Its protein is CASSSHVDRVAKGYTF.

The chain employs TRBV7-8 and TRBJ2-7; TRBD1 matches 9 bases. In germline, CDR1 is SGHVS, CDR2 FQNEAQ. J lost 2 bases, V lost 4 bases, and 6 bases had no gene match. The CDR3 is 15 amino acids. Here the CDR3 reads CASSSPGQGTYEQYF. The CDR3 DNA reads as TGTGCCAGCAGCTCGCCGGGACAGGGAACCTACGAGCAGTACTTC.

In its sample, this clone was seen a few times. The V and J genes are TRBV6-1 and TRBJ1-2; D remains ambiguous. Germline V lookup: CDR1 MNHNS, CDR2 SASEGT. The CDR3 loop spans 15 amino acids. Deletions cut 0 bases from V and 4 bases from J, with 12 bases between. The CDR3 region is CASSEAAGSLYGYTF. The CDR3 nucleotides are TGTGCCAGCAGTGAAGCGGCGGGATCCCTCTATGGCTACACCTTC.

This sequence joins TRBV2 and TRBJ2-2; the match to TRBD1 covers 7 bases. Trimming at V came to 2 bases and at J to 5 bases, leaving 5 bases not matched to a gene. Per germline, CDR1 SNHLY and CDR2 FYNNEI. The CDR3 has 15 amino acids. The CDR3 sequence is CASSETPGGTGELFF. CDR3 nucleotide sequence: TGTGCCAGCAGTGAAACCCCAGGGGGAACCGGGGAGCTGTTTTTT.

V usage is TRBV7-3 and J usage is TRBJ2-3, with a weak D call TRBD1 (6 bases). Trimming cost V 2 bases and J 0 bases, with 12 bases left between them. Germline V gene sequence: CDR1 SGHTA, CDR2 FQGTGA. The CDR3 is 16 residues long. DNA of the CDR3: TGTGCCAGCAGCTTAGGACAGCCGTCTAGCACAGATACGCAGTATTTT. It yields the protein CASSLGQPSSTDTQYF.